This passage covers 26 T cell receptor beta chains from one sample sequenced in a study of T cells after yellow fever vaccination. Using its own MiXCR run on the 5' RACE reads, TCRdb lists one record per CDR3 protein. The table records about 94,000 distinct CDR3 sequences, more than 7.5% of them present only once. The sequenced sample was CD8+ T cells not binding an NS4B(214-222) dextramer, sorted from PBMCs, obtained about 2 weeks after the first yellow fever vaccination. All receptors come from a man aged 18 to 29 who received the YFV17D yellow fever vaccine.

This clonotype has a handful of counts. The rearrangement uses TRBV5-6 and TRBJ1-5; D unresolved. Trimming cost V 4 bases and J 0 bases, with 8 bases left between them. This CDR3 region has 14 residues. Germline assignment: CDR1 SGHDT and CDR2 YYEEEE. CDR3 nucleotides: TGTGCCAGCAGCGTCGGGATTAGCAATCAGCCCCAGCATTTT. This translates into CASSVGISNQPQHF.

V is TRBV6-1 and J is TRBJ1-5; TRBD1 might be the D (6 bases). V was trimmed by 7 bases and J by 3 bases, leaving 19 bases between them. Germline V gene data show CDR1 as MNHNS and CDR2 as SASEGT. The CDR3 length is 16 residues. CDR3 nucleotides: TGTGCCAGCACCCACCTGCAGGGGTACGTCAATCAGCCCCAGCATTTT. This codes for CASTHLQGYVNQPQHF.

The CDR3 nucleotides are TGTGCCAGCAGCCGGGCTGAGTTGGGGTTTGTGGCTGGGGCCAACGTCCTGACTTTC. This translates into CASSRAELGFVAGANVLTF. This sequence joins TRBV3-1 and TRBJ2-6; D gene uncertain. Germline V gives CDR1 LGHDT, CDR2 YNNKEL (reference sequence). The CDR3 length is 19 residues. V gave up 4 bases and J gave up 2 bases, with 21 bases separating them.

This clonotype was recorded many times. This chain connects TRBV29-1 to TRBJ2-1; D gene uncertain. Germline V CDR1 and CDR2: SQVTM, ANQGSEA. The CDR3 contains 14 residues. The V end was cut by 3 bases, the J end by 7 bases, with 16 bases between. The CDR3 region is CSVEDRPVVNEQFF. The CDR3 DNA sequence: TGCAGCGTTGAGGACCGGCCGGTCGTGAATGAGCAGTTCTTC.

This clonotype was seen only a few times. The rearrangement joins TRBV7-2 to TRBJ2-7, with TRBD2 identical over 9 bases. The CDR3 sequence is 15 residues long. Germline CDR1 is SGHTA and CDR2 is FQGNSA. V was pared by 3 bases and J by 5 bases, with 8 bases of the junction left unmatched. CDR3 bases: TGTGCCAGCAGCTTCTCTGGCGGGGGGGCGGACGAGCAGTACTTC. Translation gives CASSFSGGGADEQYF.

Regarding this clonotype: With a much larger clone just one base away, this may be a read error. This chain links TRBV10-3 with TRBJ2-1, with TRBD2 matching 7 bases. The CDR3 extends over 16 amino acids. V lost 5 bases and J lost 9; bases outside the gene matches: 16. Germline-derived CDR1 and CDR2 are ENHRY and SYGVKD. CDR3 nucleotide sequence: TGTGCCATCAGTCCCACTTATGGACTAGTGTGGGTTGAGCAGTTCTTC. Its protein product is CAISPTYGLVWVEQFF.

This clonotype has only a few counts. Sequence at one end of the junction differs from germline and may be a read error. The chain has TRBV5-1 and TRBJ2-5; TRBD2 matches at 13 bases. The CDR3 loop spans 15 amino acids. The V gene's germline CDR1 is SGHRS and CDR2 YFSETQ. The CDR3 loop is CASSPGLAGKDTQYF. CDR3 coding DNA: TGCGCCAGCAGCCCGGGACTAGCGGGGAAAGACACCCAGTACTTC.

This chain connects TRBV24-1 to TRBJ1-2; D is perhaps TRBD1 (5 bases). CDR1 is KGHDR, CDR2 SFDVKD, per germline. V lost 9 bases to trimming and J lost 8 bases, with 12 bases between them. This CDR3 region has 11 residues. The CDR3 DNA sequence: TGTGCCACCTCGACAGCACGGGGCTACACCTTC. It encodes CATSTARGYTF.

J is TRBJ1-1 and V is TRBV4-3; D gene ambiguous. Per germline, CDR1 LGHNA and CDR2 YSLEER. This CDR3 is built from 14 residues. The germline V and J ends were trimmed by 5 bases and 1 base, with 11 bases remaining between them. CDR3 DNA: TGCGCCAGCAGCGTAGGACGGAAGAACACTGAAGCTTTCTTT. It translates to CASSVGRKNTEAFF.

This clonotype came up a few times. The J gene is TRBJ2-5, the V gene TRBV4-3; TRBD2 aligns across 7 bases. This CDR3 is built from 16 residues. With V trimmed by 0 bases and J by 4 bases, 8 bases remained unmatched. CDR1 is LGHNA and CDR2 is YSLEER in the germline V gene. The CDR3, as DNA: TGCGCCAGCAGCCAAGATACCAGCGGGGTATCAGAGACCCAGTACTTC. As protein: CASSQDTSGVSETQYF.

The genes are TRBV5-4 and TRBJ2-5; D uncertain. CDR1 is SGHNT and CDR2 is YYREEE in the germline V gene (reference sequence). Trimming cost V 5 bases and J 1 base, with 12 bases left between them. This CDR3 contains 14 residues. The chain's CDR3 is CASSPNSAQETQYF. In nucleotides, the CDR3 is TGTGCCAGCAGTCCCAACTCGGCCCAAGAGACCCAGTACTTC.

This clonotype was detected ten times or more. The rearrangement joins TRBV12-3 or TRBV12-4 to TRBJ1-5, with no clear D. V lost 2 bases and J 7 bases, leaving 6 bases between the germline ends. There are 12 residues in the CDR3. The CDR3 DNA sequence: TGTGCCAGCAGTTTAAGCAGACAGCCCCAGCATTTT. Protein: CASSLSRQPQHF.

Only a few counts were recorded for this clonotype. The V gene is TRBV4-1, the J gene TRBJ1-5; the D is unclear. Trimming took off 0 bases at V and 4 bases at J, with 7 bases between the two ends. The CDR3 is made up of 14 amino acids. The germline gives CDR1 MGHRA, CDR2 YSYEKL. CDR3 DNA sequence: TGCGCCAGCAGCCAAGAGGGAGAGAATCAGCCCCAGCATTTT. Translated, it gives CASSQEGENQPQHF.

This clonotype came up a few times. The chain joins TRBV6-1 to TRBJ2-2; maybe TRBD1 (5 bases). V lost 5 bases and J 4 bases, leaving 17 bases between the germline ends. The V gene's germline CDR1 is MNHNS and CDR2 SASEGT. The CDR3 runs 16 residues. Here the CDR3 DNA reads TGTGCCAGCAGTAGGGAACTCGGCAGGGCCACCGGGGAGCTGTTTTTT. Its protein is CASSRELGRATGELFF.

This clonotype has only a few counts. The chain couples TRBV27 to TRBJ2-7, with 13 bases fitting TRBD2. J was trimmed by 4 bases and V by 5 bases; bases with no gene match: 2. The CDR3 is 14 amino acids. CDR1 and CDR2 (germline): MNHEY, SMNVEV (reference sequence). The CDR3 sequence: CASSAGLAGYEQYF. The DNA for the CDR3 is TGTGCCAGCAGTGCGGGACTAGCGGGGTACGAGCAGTACTTC.

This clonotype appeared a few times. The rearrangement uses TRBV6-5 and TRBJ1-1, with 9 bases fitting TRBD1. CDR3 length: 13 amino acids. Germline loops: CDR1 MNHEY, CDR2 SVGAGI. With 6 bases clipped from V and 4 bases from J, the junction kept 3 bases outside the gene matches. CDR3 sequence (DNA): TGTGCCAGCAGCTACAGGGGGCCCACTGAAGCTTTCTTT. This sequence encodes CASSYRGPTEAFF.

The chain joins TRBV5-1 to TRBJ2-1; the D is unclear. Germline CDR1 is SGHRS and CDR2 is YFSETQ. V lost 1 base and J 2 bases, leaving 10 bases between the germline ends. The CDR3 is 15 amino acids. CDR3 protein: CASSLSDPTYNEQFF. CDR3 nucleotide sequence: TGCGCCAGCAGCTTGTCCGACCCTACCTACAATGAGCAGTTCTTC.

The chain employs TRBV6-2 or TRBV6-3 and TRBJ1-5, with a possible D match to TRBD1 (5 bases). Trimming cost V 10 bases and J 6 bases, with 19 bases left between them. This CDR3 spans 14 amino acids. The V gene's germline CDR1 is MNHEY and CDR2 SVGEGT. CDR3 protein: CATTTGLQVQPQHF. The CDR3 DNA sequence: TGTGCCACAACGACGGGACTCCAAGTTCAGCCCCAGCATTTT.

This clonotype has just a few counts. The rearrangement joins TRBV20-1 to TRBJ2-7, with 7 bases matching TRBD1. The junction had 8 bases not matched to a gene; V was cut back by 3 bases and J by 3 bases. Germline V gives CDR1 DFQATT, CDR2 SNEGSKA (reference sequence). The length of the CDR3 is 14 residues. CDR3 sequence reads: CSASSTGLGYEQYV. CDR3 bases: TGCAGTGCTAGCTCGACAGGGCTTGGCTACGAGCAGTACGTC.

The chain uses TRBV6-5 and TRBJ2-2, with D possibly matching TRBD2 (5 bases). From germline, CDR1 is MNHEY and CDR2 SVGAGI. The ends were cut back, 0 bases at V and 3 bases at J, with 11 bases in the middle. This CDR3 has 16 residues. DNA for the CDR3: TGTGCCAGCAGTTACTCGCCCGGGAAGTACACCGGGGAGCTGTTTTTT. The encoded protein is CASSYSPGKYTGELFF.

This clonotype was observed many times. DNA for the CDR3: TGTGCCAGCAGCCAGGGGCCCCTGCCCGAGCAGTTCTTC. Residues: CASSQGPLPEQFF. This sequence joins TRBV6-2 or TRBV6-3 and TRBJ2-1; perhaps TRBD1 as D (6 bases). V was cut by 6 bases and J by 10 bases, with 16 bases left in between. The CDR3 consists of 13 residues. CDR1 is MNHEY and CDR2 is SVGEGT in the germline V gene.

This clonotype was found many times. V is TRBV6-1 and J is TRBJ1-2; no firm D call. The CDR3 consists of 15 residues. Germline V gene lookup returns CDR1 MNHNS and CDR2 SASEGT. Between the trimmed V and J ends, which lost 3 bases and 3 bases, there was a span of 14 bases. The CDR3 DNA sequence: TGTGCCAGCAGTGATCAGCGGAATCTATACTATGGCTACACCTTC. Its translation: CASSDQRNLYYGYTF.

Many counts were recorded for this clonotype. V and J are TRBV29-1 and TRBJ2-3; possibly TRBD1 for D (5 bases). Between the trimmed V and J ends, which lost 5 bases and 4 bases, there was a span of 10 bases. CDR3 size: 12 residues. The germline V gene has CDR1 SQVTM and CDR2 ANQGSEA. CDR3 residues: CSVRSGSDTQYF. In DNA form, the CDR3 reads TGCAGCGTTCGATCAGGGTCAGATACGCAGTATTTT.

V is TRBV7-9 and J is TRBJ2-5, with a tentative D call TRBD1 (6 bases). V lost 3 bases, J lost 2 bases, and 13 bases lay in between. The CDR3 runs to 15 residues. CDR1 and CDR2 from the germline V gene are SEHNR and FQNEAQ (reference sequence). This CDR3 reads CASSFPGQAQETQYF. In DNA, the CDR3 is TGTGCCAGCAGCTTTCCGGGACAAGCGCAAGAGACCCAGTACTTC.

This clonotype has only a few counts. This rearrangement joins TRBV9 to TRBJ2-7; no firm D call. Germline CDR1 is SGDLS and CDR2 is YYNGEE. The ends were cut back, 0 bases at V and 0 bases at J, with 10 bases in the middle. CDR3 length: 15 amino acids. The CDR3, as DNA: TGTGCCAGCAGCGTAGGGCATACCAGCTCCTACGAGCAGTACTTC. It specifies CASSVGHTSSYEQYF.

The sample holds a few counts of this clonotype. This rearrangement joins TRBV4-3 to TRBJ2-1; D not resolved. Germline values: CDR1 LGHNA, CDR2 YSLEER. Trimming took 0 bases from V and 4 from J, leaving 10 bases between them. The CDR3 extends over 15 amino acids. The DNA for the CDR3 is TGCGCCAGCAGCCAAGATCGGGTACGGTACAATGAGCAGTTCTTC. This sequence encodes CASSQDRVRYNEQFF.